The clone carrying this T cell receptor (beta chain) was counted at least ten times. These data originate in a study of early T cells in non-severe SARS-CoV-2 infection. Study-level background: Sequencing was performed on bulk RNA from unsorted whole blood, leaving chains unpaired.

The CDR3 has 13 amino acids. V lost 2 bases and J 2 bases, leaving 6 bases between the germline ends. Germline V gene data show CDR1 as MGHRA and CDR2 as YSYEKL. Unique molecular identifiers tagged individual cDNA molecules. TCRdb fed the 5' RACE reads into MiXCR, producing one record per CDR3 protein. The data contain about 64,000 distinct CDR3 sequences, just over 20% of them singletons. The sample was whole blood, taken at baseline. This clonotype originated in an adult who was a healthcare worker with PCR-confirmed SARS-CoV-2 infection or an uninfected control (not recorded which). The V gene is TRBV4-1, the J gene TRBJ1-1; no clear D. In nucleotides, the CDR3 is TGCGCCAGCAGCCAATCGGTTAACACTGAAGCTTTCTTT. It translates to CASSQSVNTEAFF.